This TCR beta chain appears in the sequencing data of a study of blood T cell repertoires in COVID-19. At the level of the study: In each case, the material was cDNA or gDNA derived from T cells, B-cell-depleted T cells, or PBMCs.

Per the authors' pipeline: By means of reference gene primer amplification, nucleated cell counts were estimated. Assay: immunoSEQ multiplex PCR; the TCRdb copy retains only in-frame clones and omits some. Clonal size and the V and J genes are those of that table, whereas D and trimming came from the DNA. This sample carries fewer than 300,000 clones, approximately 83% of them seen once, and the ten largest clones take less than 20%. Unmatched junction bases numbered 2, after V lost 4 bases and J lost 4 bases. This CDR3 contains 14 residues. The V gene's germline CDR1 is SGHRS and CDR2 YFSETQ. Recruited during active infection, patients (from Seattle) were subsequently followed longitudinally.

The sequenced material came from peripheral blood. This TCR derives from a person between 65 and 80 years old with COVID-19, enrolled during active disease. J is TRBJ2-5 and V is TRBV5-1; 12 bases line up with TRBD2. The CDR3 sequence is CASSRGLAGETQYF. CDR3 in DNA: TGCGCCAGCAGCCGGGGACTAGCGGGAGAGACCCAGTACTTC.